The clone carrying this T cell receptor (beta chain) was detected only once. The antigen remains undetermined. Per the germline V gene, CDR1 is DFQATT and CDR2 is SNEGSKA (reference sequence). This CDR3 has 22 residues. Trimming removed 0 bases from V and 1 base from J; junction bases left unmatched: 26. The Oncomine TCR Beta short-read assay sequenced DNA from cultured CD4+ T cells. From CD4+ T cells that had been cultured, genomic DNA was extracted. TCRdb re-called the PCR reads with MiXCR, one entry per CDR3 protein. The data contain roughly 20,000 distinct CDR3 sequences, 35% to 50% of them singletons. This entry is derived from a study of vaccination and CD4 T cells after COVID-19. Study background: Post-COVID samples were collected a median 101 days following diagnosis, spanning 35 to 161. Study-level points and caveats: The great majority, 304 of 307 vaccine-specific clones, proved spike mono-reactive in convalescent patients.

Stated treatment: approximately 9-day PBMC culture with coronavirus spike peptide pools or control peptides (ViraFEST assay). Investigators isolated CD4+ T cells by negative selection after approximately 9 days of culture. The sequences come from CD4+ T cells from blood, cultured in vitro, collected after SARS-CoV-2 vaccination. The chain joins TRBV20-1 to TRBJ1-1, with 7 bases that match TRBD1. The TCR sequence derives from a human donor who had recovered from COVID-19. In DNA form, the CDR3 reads TGCAGTGCTAGAGAAAGGTACGGGACAGCCGAAGGCCTTCCGCCGACGAACACTGAAGCTTTCTTT. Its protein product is CSARERYGTAEGLPPTNTEAFF.